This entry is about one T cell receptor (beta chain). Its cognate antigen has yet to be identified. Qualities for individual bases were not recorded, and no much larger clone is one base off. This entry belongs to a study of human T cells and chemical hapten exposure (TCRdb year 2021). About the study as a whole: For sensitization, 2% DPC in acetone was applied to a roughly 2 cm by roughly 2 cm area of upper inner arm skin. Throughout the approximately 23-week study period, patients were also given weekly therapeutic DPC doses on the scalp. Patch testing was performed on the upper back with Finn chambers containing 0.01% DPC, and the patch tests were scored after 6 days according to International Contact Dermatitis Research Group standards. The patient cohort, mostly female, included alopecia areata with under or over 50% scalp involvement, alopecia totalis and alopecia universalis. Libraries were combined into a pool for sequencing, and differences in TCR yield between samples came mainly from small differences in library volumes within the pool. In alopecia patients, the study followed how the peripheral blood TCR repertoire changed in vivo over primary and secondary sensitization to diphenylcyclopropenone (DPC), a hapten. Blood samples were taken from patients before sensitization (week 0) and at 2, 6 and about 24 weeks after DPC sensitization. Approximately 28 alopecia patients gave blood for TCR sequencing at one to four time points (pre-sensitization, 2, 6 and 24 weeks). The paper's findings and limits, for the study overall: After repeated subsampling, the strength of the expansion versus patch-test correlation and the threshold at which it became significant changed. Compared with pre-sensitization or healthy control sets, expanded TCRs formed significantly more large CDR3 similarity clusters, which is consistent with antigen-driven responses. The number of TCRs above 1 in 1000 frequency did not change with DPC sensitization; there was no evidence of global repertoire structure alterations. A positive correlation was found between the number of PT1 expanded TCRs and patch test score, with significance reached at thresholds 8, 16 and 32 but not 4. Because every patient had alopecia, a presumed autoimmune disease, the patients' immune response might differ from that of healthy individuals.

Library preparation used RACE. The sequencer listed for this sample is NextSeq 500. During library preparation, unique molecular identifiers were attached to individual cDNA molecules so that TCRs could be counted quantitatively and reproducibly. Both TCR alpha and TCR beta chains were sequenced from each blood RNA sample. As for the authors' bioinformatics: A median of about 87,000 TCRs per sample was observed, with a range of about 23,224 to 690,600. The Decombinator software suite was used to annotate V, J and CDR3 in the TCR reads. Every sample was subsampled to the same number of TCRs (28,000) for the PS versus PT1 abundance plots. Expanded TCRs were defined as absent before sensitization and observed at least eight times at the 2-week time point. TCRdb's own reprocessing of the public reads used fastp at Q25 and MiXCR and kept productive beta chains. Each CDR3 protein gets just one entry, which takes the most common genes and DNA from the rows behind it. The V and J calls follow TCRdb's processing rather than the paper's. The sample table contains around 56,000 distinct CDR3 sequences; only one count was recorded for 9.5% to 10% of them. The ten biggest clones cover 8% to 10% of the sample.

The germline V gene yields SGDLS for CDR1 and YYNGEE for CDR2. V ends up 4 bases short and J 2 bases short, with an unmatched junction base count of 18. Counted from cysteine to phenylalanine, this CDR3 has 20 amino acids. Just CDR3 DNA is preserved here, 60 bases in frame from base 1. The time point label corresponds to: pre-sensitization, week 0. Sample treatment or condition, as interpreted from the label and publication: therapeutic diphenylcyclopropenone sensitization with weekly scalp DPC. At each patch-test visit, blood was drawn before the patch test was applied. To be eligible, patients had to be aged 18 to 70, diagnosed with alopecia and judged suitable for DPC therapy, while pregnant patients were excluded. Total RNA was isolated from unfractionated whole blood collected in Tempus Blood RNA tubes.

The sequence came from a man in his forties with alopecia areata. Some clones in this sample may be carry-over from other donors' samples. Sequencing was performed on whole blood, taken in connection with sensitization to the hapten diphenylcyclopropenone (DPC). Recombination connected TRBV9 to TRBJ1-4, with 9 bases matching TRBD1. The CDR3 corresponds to CASSSTGTGNLLSTNEKLFF. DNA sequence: TGTGCCAGCAGCTCTACCGGGACAGGGAATTTACTTTCTACTAATGAAAAACTGTTTTTT.